This entry lists 25 T cell receptor beta chains sequenced from one sample in a study of T cell repertoires in ileal Crohn's disease. TCRdb keeps only in-frame clones here, not all; method: immunoSEQ multiplex PCR. The repertoire holds more than 4,000 clones, with 60% to 85% as singletons. The sample consisted of ileal tissue. The receptors were gathered from an adult with Crohn's disease.

By share, this clone ranks as large. The rearrangement uses TRBV19 and TRBJ1-4, with D unresolved. This CDR3 region has 14 residues. The V end lost 5 bases, the J end lost 5 bases, and 12 bases lay between the germline ends. CDR1 and CDR2 from the germline V gene are LNHDA and SQIVND (reference sequence). Written as DNA, the CDR3 is TGTGCCAGTAGTTCCCGGACGGGGAATGAAAAACTGTTTTTT. The encoded protein is CASSSRTGNEKLFF.

This clone was counted only a few times. V usage is TRBV13 and J usage is TRBJ1-1; D not resolved. Germline V lookup: CDR1 PRHDT, CDR2 FYEKMQ (reference sequence). V lost 5 bases and J lost 1, with 17 bases in between. The CDR3 is 16 amino acids. The chain's CDR3 is CASSIAGTVANTEAFF. CDR3 sequence (DNA): TGTGCCAGCAGCATTGCCGGTACAGTGGCGAACACTGAAGCTTTCTTT.

The genes are TRBV6-1 and TRBJ2-5; 10 bases line up with TRBD2. CDR1 is MNHNS and CDR2 is SASEGT in the germline V gene. V gave up 3 bases and J gave up 4 bases; unmatched junction bases: 11. CDR3 size: 17 residues. For the CDR3, the DNA is TGTGCCAGCAGTGATCAGTGGACTAGCGGTGGTGGAGAGACCCAGTACTTC. Its protein is CASSDQWTSGGGETQYF.

The chain joins TRBV6-1 to TRBJ2-7; maybe TRBD2 (5 bases). CDR1 is MNHNS, CDR2 SASEGT, per germline. The CDR3 consists of 12 residues. Trimming stripped 6 bases from V and 7 bases from J, with 13 bases between. The CDR3, as DNA: TGTGCCAGCAGCCTTGGATGGGAGGAGCAGTACTTC. Translated, it gives CASSLGWEEQYF.

The chain links TRBV28 to TRBJ2-7; no clear D gene. In germline, CDR1 is MDHEN, CDR2 SYDVKM. The CDR3 contains 13 residues. Trimming pared 6 bases from V and 4 bases from J, leaving 13 bases between. CDR3 nucleotides: TGTGCCAGCAGCAAAAGTCCCACTTACGAGCAGTACTTC. This gives the protein CASSKSPTYEQYF.

V usage is TRBV5-1 and J usage is TRBJ2-2, with D possibly TRBD1 on 7 matching bases. The CDR3 totals 16 residues. Trimming stripped 0 bases from V and 6 bases from J, with 15 bases between. From germline, CDR1 is SGHRS and CDR2 YFSETQ. CDR3 DNA sequence: TGCGCCAGCAGCTTGGCACAGGGGAGGTTTCCCGGGGAGCTGTTTTTT. Translating gives CASSLAQGRFPGELFF.

This clone was observed a handful of times. V gene TRBV29-1 combines with J gene TRBJ2-7; 9 bases are a match to TRBD1. CDR1 is SQVTM, CDR2 ANQGSEA, per germline. After removal of 6 bases from V and 6 bases from J, the junction contained 9 bases not matched to a gene. The CDR3 contains 13 residues. CDR3 DNA sequence: TGCAGCGTATCCGGGACAGGGTCTGGCGAGCAGTACTTC. As protein: CSVSGTGSGEQYF.

The CDR3 DNA sequence: TGTGCCAGCAGCGTAGAAGCGCAGGGGGCCTCCTACGAGCAGTACTTC. It is translated as CASSVEAQGASYEQYF. This chain links TRBV9 with TRBJ2-7, with 8 nucleotides matching TRBD1. The CDR3 has 16 amino acids. Germline values: CDR1 SGDLS, CDR2 YYNGEE. J gave up 0 bases and V 0 bases, and 5 bases lay outside the gene matches.

The rearrangement uses TRBV5-5 and TRBJ1-4, with 9 bases aligning to TRBD1. Germline lookup yields CDR1 SGHKS and CDR2 YYEKEE (reference sequence). The CDR3 covers 15 residues. V dropped 3 bases and J dropped 6; count of bases not matched to a gene: 6. The CDR3 nucleotides read TGTGCCAGCAGCTGGGCACAGGGGGCGGATGAAAAACTGTTTTTT. This codes for CASSWAQGADEKLFF.

This rearrangement joins TRBV7-2 to TRBJ2-2; TRBD1 matches at 8 bases. This CDR3 contains 14 residues. Germline-derived CDR1 and CDR2 are SGHTA and FQGNSA. V trimming: 4 bases; J trimming: 10 bases; junction bases outside the gene matches: 8. The CDR3 DNA is TGTGCCAGCAGCTCGGACAGGGTGGAGAAGGAGCTGTTTTTT. Protein sequence: CASSSDRVEKELFF.

The CDR3 is CASSQADRKGEKLFF. The CDR3 DNA reads as TGCGCCAGCAGCCAGGCCGACAGGAAGGGGGAAAAACTGTTTTTT. The rearrangement uses TRBV4-3 and TRBJ1-4; possibly TRBD1 for D (6 bases). There are 15 residues in the CDR3. V was cut by 3 bases and J by 8 bases, with 16 bases left in between. Germline V gene lookup returns CDR1 LGHNA and CDR2 YSLEER.

The chain combines TRBV7-2 with TRBJ2-7, with TRBD1 matching 7 bases. Germline V lookup: CDR1 SGHTA, CDR2 FQGNSA. Trimming cost V 1 base and J 3 bases; bases outside gene matches: 3. This CDR3 comprises 14 residues. CDR3 loop: CASSLGGQFYEQYF. DNA for the CDR3: TGTGCCAGCAGCTTAGGGGGACAGTTCTACGAGCAGTACTTC.

The chain joins TRBV28 to TRBJ2-4; a weak D match, TRBD2 (6 bases). V dropped 5 bases and J dropped 6 bases, with 20 bases sitting between them. The CDR3 covers 16 residues. Germline V lookup: CDR1 MDHEN, CDR2 SYDVKM. The CDR3 reads CASSRKVEGRRNIQYF. CDR3 DNA: TGTGCCAGCAGTCGAAAGGTGGAGGGACGGAGAAACATTCAGTACTTC.

V usage is TRBV11-2 and J usage is TRBJ2-7, with D perhaps TRBD2 (5 bases). V was trimmed by 4 bases and J by 1 base, leaving 11 bases between them. The CDR3 runs to 14 residues. Germline lookup yields CDR1 SGHAT and CDR2 FQNNGV. The CDR3 DNA sequence: TGTGCCAGCAGCTACGGGGTGAAGTCCTACGAGCAGTACTTC. Translating it yields CASSYGVKSYEQYF. Complete variable domain (other parts from reference TRBV11-2 and TRBJ2-7): EAGVAQSPRYKIIEKRQSVAFWCNPISGHATLYWYQQILGQGPKLLIQFQNNGVVDDSQLPKDRFSAERLKGVDSTLKIQPAKLEDSAVYLCASSYGVKSYEQYFGPGTRLTVT.

V is TRBV2 and J is TRBJ1-5; D call uncertain. The CDR3 totals 14 residues. V was pared by 2 bases and J by 2 bases, with 7 bases between. CDR1 and CDR2 from the germline V gene are SNHLY and FYNNEI. CDR3 nucleotide sequence: TGTGCCAGCAGTGAAATCCGTGGCAATCAGCCCCAGCATTTT. This sequence encodes CASSEIRGNQPQHF.

The genes are TRBV6-5 and TRBJ2-7; weak D call: TRBD1 (6 bases). Trimming shortened V by 4 bases and J by 5 bases, and 18 bases separated the two germline ends. The CDR3 has 15 amino acids. Germline CDR1 reads MNHEY; CDR2 reads SVGAGI. The CDR3 DNA is TGTGCCAGCAGTTTTCCAGGGGCAGGTTCCCACGAGCAGTACTTC. Encoded protein: CASSFPGAGSHEQYF.

The J gene is TRBJ2-7, the V gene TRBV29-1; TRBD1 matches 8 bases. Germline V gene sequence: CDR1 SQVTM, CDR2 ANQGSEA. J was trimmed by 5 bases and V by 1 base; bases with no gene match: 7. This CDR3 has 14 amino acids. The CDR3 region has the DNA TGCAGCGTTGAAGGGGACAGGTTGGTCGACGAGCAGTACTTC. It specifies CSVEGDRLVDEQYF.

CDR3 sequence reads: CSVVASYEQYF. The CDR3 coding sequence is TGCAGCGTTGTAGCGTCCTACGAGCAGTACTTC. The chain combines TRBV29-1 with TRBJ2-7, with D perhaps TRBD2 (5 bases). CDR1 SQVTM and CDR2 ANQGSEA come from the germline V gene. The CDR3 length is 11 residues. Trimming shortened V by 4 bases and J by 1 base, and 5 bases separated the two germline ends.

The rearrangement joins TRBV6-1 to TRBJ1-2; no clear D gene. This CDR3 is built from 13 residues. V gave up 5 bases and J gave up 2 bases, with 9 bases separating them. Germline assignment: CDR1 MNHNS and CDR2 SASEGT. CDR3 bases: TGTGCCAGCAGTACTACTGGGAACTATGGCTACACCTTC. Protein: CASSTTGNYGYTF.

The chain uses TRBV28 and TRBJ1-1; 11 bases are shared with TRBD1. Germline V gene sequence: CDR1 MDHEN, CDR2 SYDVKM. Trimming took 7 bases from V and 5 from J; bases not matched to a gene: 6. The CDR3 has 14 amino acids. CDR3 DNA sequence: TGTGCCAGCACCATGGACAGGGGGCGAACTGAAGCTTTCTTT. Its protein product is CASTMDRGRTEAFF.

This clone has a handful of counts. V gene TRBV14 combines with J gene TRBJ2-5, with TRBD2 matching 9 bases. Germline values: CDR1 SGHDN, CDR2 FVKESK. J gave up 2 bases and V 0 bases, and 7 bases lay outside the gene matches. The CDR3 has 17 residues. CDR3 amino acids: CASSQDYSGGPQETQYF. The CDR3 DNA follows: TGTGCCAGCAGCCAAGATTATAGCGGGGGCCCGCAAGAGACCCAGTACTTC.

The chain employs TRBV7-2 and TRBJ2-5; TRBD1 aligns across 9 bases. V lost 5 bases to trimming and J lost 4 bases; unmatched junction nucleotides: 5. CDR1 is SGHTA and CDR2 is FQGNSA in the germline V gene. CDR3 length equals 14 residues. The CDR3 reads CASSLQGAPETQYF. The CDR3 DNA reads as TGTGCCAGCAGCCTACAGGGGGCGCCAGAGACCCAGTACTTC.

The chain has TRBV9 and TRBJ1-4, with D possibly being TRBD1 (5 bases). CDR1 SGDLS and CDR2 YYNGEE come from the germline V gene. The CDR3 is 16 residues long. V dropped 3 bases and J dropped 5 bases, with 17 bases sitting between them. The CDR3 sequence is CASSEGTSPGNEKLFF. In DNA form, the CDR3 reads TGTGCCAGCAGCGAAGGGACTTCCCCCGGCAATGAAAAACTGTTTTTT.

This chain links TRBV6-1 with TRBJ1-4, with TRBD1 matching over 8 bases. After removal of 4 bases from V and 7 bases from J, the junction contained 5 bases not matched to a gene. CDR3 length equals 14 residues. The germline V gene encodes CDR1 MNHNS and CDR2 SASEGT. CDR3 loop: CASSVTGGSEKLFF. The CDR3 nucleotides read TGTGCCAGCAGTGTAACAGGGGGAAGTGAAAAACTGTTTTTT.

The rearrangement uses TRBV25-1 and TRBJ1-5; a possible D gene is TRBD1 (5 bases). From germline, CDR1 is MGHDK and CDR2 SYGVNS. CDR3 length: 13 residues. V was cut by 5 bases and J by 5 bases, with 10 bases left in between. The CDR3 loop is CASSQTGDQPQHF. CDR3 coding DNA: TGTGCCAGCAGTCAAACAGGAGATCAGCCCCAGCATTTT. The entire variable domain, with the rest obtained from reference TRBV25-1 and TRBJ1-5, is as follows: EADIYQTPRYLVIGTGKKITLECSQTMGHDKMYWYQQDPGMELHLIHYSYGVNSTEKGDLSSESTVSRIRTEHFPLTLESARPSHTSQYLCASSQTGDQPQHFGDGTRLSIL.